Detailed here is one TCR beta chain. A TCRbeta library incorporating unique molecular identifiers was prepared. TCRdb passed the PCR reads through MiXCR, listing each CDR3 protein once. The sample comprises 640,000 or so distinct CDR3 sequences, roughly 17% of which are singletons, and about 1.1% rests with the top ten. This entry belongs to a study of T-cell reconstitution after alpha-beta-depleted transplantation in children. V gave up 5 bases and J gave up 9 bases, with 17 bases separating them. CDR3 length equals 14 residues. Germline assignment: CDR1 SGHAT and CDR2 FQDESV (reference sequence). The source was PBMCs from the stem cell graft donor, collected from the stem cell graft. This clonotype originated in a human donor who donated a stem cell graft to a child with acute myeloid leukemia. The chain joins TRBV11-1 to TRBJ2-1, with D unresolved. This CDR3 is CASSPVGFLGEQFF. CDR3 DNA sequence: TGTGCCAGCAGCCCGGTGGGCTTTTTGGGTGAGCAGTTCTTC.